This T cell receptor beta chain was observed in a study of blood T cell repertoires in COVID-19. About the study: The study drew acute and convalescent COVID-19 samples from the United States, Italy and Spain. T cells, B-cell-depleted T cells, or PBMCs supplied cDNA or gDNA.

Original methodology: Nucleated cell counts were estimated from reference gene primer amplification. Method: immunoSEQ multiplex PCR; TCRdb's copy keeps in-frame clones and lacks some. V, J and clone size are those of that table, while D and trimming were read from the DNA. The sample lists 81,000 or so clones; 70% to 90% were seen once. Seattle researchers signed up patients amid active infection and tracked them longitudinally. Germline V lookup: CDR1 SNHLY, CDR2 FYNNEI. The V end lost 3 bases, the J end lost 5 bases, and 13 bases lay between the germline ends. The CDR3 is 14 residues long. This sequence originates from a man aged 45-65 years with COVID-19, enrolled during active disease. The specimen sequenced was peripheral blood. V is TRBV2 and J is TRBJ1-2; D not resolved. CDR3 residues: CASSEPPRRYGYTF. CDR3 sequence (DNA): TGTGCCAGCAGTGAGCCCCCGCGGAGGTATGGCTACACCTTC.